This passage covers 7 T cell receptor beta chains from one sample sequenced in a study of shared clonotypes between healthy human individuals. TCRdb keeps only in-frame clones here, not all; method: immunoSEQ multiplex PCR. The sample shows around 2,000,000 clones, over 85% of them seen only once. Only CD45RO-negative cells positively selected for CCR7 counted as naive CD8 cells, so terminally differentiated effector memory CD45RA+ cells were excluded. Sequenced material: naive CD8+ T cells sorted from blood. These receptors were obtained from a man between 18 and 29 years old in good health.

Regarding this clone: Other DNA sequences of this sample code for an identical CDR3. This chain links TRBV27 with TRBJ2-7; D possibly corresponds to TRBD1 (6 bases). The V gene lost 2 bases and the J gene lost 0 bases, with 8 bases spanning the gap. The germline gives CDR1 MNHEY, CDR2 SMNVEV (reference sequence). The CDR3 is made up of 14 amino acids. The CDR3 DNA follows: TGTGCCAGCAGTTTACGGGACAACTCCTACGAGCAGTACTTC. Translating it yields CASSLRDNSYEQYF.

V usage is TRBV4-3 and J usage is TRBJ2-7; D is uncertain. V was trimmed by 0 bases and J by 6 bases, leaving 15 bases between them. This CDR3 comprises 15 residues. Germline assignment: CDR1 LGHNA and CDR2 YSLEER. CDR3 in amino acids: CASSQDKGSYGEQYF. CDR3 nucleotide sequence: TGCGCCAGCAGCCAAGATAAAGGTTCCTACGGCGAGCAGTACTTC.

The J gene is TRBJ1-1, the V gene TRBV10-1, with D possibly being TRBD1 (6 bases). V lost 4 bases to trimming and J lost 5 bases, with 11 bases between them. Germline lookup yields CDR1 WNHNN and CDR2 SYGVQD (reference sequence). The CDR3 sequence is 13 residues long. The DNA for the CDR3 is TGCGCCAGCAGTGCGGTAGGGGGAACTGAAGCTTTCTTT. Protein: CASSAVGGTEAFF.

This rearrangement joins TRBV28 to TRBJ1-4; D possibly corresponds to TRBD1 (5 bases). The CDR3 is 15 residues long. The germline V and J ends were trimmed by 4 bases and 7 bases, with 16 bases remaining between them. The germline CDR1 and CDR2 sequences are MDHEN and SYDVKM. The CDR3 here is CASSSPRGPSEKLFF. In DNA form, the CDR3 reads TGTGCCAGCAGTTCGCCTCGGGGCCCATCTGAAAAACTGTTTTTT.

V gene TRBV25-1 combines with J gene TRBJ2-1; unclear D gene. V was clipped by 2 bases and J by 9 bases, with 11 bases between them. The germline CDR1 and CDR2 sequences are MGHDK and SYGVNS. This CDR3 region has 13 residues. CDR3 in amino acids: CASSEGHRGEQFF. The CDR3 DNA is TGTGCCAGCAGTGAAGGTCACCGCGGTGAGCAGTTCTTC.

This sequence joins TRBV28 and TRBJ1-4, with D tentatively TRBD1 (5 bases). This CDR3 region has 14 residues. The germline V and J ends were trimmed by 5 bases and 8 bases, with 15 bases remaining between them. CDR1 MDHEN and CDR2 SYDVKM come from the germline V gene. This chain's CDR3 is CASSLLGGGEKLFF. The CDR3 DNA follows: TGTGCCAGCAGTCTACTCGGGGGAGGCGAAAAACTGTTTTTT.

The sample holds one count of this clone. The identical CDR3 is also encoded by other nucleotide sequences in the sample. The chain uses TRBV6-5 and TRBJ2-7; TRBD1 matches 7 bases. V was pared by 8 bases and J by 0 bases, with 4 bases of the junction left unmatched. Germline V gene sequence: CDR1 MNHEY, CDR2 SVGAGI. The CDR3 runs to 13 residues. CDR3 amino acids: CASGQGVSYEQYF. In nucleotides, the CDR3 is TGTGCCAGCGGTCAGGGGGTCTCCTACGAGCAGTACTTC.